These 10 T cell receptor beta chains came from one sample sequenced in a study of blood T cell repertoires in COVID-19. Repertoires were generated with immunoSEQ multiplex PCR, while TCRdb's copy carries only in-frame clones and drops some. The sample lists roughly 40,000 clones, roughly 81% occurring once. Sequencing was carried out using peripheral blood. The origin of the receptors is a woman aged 70-85 years in a cohort sampled during active COVID-19.

V is TRBV7-9 and J is TRBJ1-6; possibly TRBD1 for D (5 bases). V lost 5 bases to trimming and J lost 6 bases, with 11 bases between them. Germline V gene lookup returns CDR1 SEHNR and CDR2 FQNEAQ (reference sequence). The CDR3 is made up of 14 amino acids. The CDR3 DNA reads as TGTGCCAGCAGCCTTGACGGGGGTAATTCACCCCTCCACTTT. It encodes CASSLDGGNSPLHF.

V and J are TRBV29-1 and TRBJ2-1; TRBD1 matches at 7 bases. Germline CDR1 reads SQVTM; CDR2 reads ANQGSEA. The CDR3 sequence is 14 residues long. The V and J ends lost 6 bases and 2 bases, in that order; junction bases with no gene match: 7. This CDR3 is CSVDGTDTYNEQFF. The CDR3 DNA follows: TGCAGCGTCGATGGGACAGATACCTACAATGAGCAGTTCTTC.

Only a few counts were recorded for this clone. The CDR3 region is CASSLEAGVPMNTEAFF. CDR3 nucleotides: TGTGCCAGCAGTTTGGAGGCAGGGGTTCCTATGAACACTGAAGCTTTCTTT. This rearrangement joins TRBV28 to TRBJ1-1; a possible D gene is TRBD1 (6 bases). The CDR3 length is 17 residues. Per the germline V gene, CDR1 is MDHEN and CDR2 is SYDVKM. Trimming stripped 3 bases from V and 0 bases from J, with 17 bases between.

The V call is TRBV28, the J call TRBJ1-5; D perhaps matches TRBD1 (5 bases). The ends were cut back, 3 bases at V and 3 bases at J, with 12 bases in the middle. Per germline, CDR1 MDHEN and CDR2 SYDVKM. This CDR3 comprises 15 residues. This chain's CDR3 is CASSFEGAPNQPQHF. The CDR3 DNA is TGTGCCAGCAGTTTTGAAGGGGCCCCCAATCAGCCCCAGCATTTT.

The V gene is TRBV18, the J gene TRBJ1-1, with 10 nucleotides matching TRBD1. Germline V gene lookup returns CDR1 KGHSH and CDR2 LQKENI. The V segment lost 3 bases and the J segment 4 bases; nucleotides outside the gene matches: 8. CDR3 length: 16 amino acids. The CDR3 here is CASSPIWTGGITEAFF. The CDR3 DNA reads as TGTGCCAGCTCACCGATCTGGACAGGGGGGATCACTGAAGCTTTCTTT.

This chain uses TRBV19 with TRBJ1-1; D not certain. Germline values: CDR1 LNHDA, CDR2 SQIVND (reference sequence). The CDR3 loop spans 13 amino acids. Trimming removed 3 bases from V and 8 bases from J, with 13 bases in between. The CDR3 DNA reads as TGTGCCAGTAGTATTGGTCTGGGCGCGGAAGCTTTCTTT. Its translation: CASSIGLGAEAFF.

In this sample, this clone turned up once. As DNA, the CDR3 is TGTGCCAGCCGGAGGGCAGTCTCTAATGAAAAACTGTTTTTT. Its translation is CASRRAVSNEKLFF. The V gene is TRBV6-5, the J gene TRBJ1-4; D gene unclear. Per germline, CDR1 MNHEY and CDR2 SVGAGI. Trimming took 8 bases from V and 3 from J, leaving 13 bases between them. This CDR3 spans 14 amino acids.

CDR3 region: CSVDSSSGSTGELFF. CDR3 nucleotides: TGCAGCGTAGATTCATCCTCAGGGTCCACCGGGGAGCTGTTTTTT. The rearrangement links TRBV29-1 to TRBJ2-2; D perhaps matches TRBD1 (5 bases). The CDR3 is 15 amino acids. Trimming cost V 6 bases and J 4 bases, with 18 bases left between them. CDR1 and CDR2 from the germline V gene are SQVTM and ANQGSEA.

The rearrangement joins TRBV13 to TRBJ2-7; 8 bases map to TRBD1. The junction had 1 base not matched to a gene; V was cut back by 0 bases and J by 0 bases. CDR1 is PRHDT and CDR2 is FYEKMQ in the germline V gene (reference sequence). CDR3 length: 15 amino acids. The CDR3 reads CASSLGDRVSYEQYF. In nucleotides, the CDR3 is TGTGCCAGCAGCTTAGGGGACAGGGTCTCCTACGAGCAGTACTTC.

The chain combines TRBV6-5 with TRBJ2-2; 11 bases fit TRBD1. V gave up 5 bases and J gave up 5 bases; unmatched junction bases: 4. The CDR3 is 15 amino acids. The germline gives CDR1 MNHEY, CDR2 SVGAGI. This CDR3 reads CASSTGTGGTGELFF. DNA of the CDR3: TGTGCCAGCAGTACCGGGACAGGGGGTACCGGGGAGCTGTTTTTT.